The rows below give T cell receptor beta chains drawn from one sample of a study of graft-versus-host responses after intestinal transplantation. Which antigens these TCRs recognize remains unknown. Profiled with immunoSEQ multiplex PCR; TCRdb holds only in-frame clones, not every one. The repertoire holds tens of thousands of clones, around 96% seen once, with around 0.21% in the top ten. The material was unstimulated CD8+ T cells sorted from spleen or lymph node cells, obtained before transplant. Receptors originate from a human donor who was the organ donor for an intestinal transplant. Both conserved end residues are part of each CDR3. D genes are given only for firm matches. Some rows mark clone size as missing; the rest say once, few, many or name a class of expanded clone.

v_gene,abundance,j_gene,d_gene,CDR3nt,CDR3aa
TRBV12-5,.,TRBJ1-5,.,TGTGCTAGTGGTTTGCCACCTCAGGGTTTTCCCCAGCATTTT,CASGLPPQGFPQHF
TRBV18,.,TRBJ1-4,.,TGTGCCAGCTCACTGACCCCGCCGCGCGGGGGCCGTTCCGGTAATGAAAAACTGTTTTTT,CASSLTPPRGGRSGNEKLFF
TRBV30,.,TRBJ2-7,.,TGTGCCTGGAGTGTACAATCTCTTGGGGGGTTGGAGCAGTACTTC,CAWSVQSLGGLEQYF
TRBV27,.,TRBJ1-2,.,TGTGCCAGCAGTGCTGCCAGGGCCTATGGCTACACCTTC,CASSAARAYGYTF
TRBV6-5,.,TRBJ1-6,.,TGTGCCAGCAGCCTCGAGGGGGTTCTTTCACCCCTCCACTTT,CASSLEGVLSPLHF
TRBV9,.,TRBJ2-3,.,TGTGCCAGCAGCGTTGGGCGAGCAAACACAGATACGCAGTATTTT,CASSVGRANTDTQYF
TRBV2,once,TRBJ1-5,.,TGTGCCACCCGGTCCAGGCCGGATAGCAATCAGCCCCAGCATTTT,CATRSRPDSNQPQHF
TRBV11-2,.,TRBJ1-2,.,TGTGCCAGCAGCCAGACAGAAGATGGCTACACCTTC,CASSQTEDGYTF
TRBV27,once,TRBJ1-5,TRBD1,TGTGCCAGCAGTTCCTCAACAGGGGGAGCGCAGCCCCAGCATTTT,CASSSSTGGAQPQHF
TRBV2,.,TRBJ2-7,.,TGTGCCAGCGATCTGTCTGTCTCCTACGAGCAGTACTTC,CASDLSVSYEQYF
TRBV27,.,TRBJ2-3,TRBD2,TGTGCCAGCAGTTTCCTAGCGGGGGGGGGCACAGATACGCAGTATTTT,CASSFLAGGGTDTQYF
TRBV11-2,.,TRBJ1-4,.,TGTGCCAGCAGCTTAGGGCAGGGCGGGGAAAAACTGTTTTTT,CASSLGQGGEKLFF
TRBV30,once,TRBJ1-1,.,TGTGCCTGGATTTGGATGCAGGGGTTGACTGAAGCTTTCTTT,CAWIWMQGLTEAFF
TRBV7-9,.,TRBJ2-2,.,TGTGCCAGCAGCCCCCCGGCGACCGGGGAGCTGTTTTTT,CASSPPATGELFF
TRBV4-3,.,TRBJ1-2,.,TGCGCCAGCAGCGACAGAGGGATTAACTATGGCTACACCTTC,CASSDRGINYGYTF
TRBV30,.,TRBJ2-1,TRBD1,TGTGCCTTAAGTTCGACGCAGGGGGCGTATGAGCAGTTCTTC,CALSSTQGAYEQFF
TRBV28,.,TRBJ2-5,TRBD1,TGTGCCAGCAGTCCCACCTGGACAGGACAAGAGACCCAGTACTTC,CASSPTWTGQETQYF
TRBV29-1,.,TRBJ2-1,TRBD2,TGCAGCGTGCAGACCGGACTAGCGGGGGGCATCTCCTACAATGAGCAGTTCTTC,CSVQTGLAGGISYNEQFF
TRBV7-9,.,TRBJ1-1,.,TGTGCCAGCAGCCGAGAGGAGTTTGAAGCTTTCTTT,CASSREEFEAFF
TRBV6-6,.,TRBJ1-2,.,TGTGCCAGCAGTTACTCACCGGGGGTGGAAAACTATGGCTACACCTTC,CASSYSPGVENYGYTF
TRBV6-6,.,TRBJ2-7,TRBD1,TGTGCCAGCAGTTGGGGACAGGCGGGTCTCTACGAGCAGTACTTC,CASSWGQAGLYEQYF
TRBV5-4,.,TRBJ2-3,.,TGTGCCAGCAGCTCACCCTTTGGGTATACGCAGTATTTT,CASSSPFGYTQYF
TRBV6-1,.,TRBJ2-3,.,TGTGCCAGCAGTCTTTACCTGACAGATACGCAGTATTTT,CASSLYLTDTQYF
TRBV9,.,TRBJ1-6,.,TGTGCCAGCAGCGGTACAGGGAATTCACCCCTCCACTTT,CASSGTGNSPLHF
TRBV21-1,.,TRBJ2-6,.,TGTGCCAGCAGCACCGACTCCACTGGGCTAAGCCCACTGGGCTCTGGGGCCAACGTCCTGACTTTC,CASSTDSTGLSPLGSGANVLTF
TRBV30,once,TRBJ1-5,.,TGTGCCTGGAGTGTACCCGCGGGGGATCAGCCCCAGCATTTT,CAWSVPAGDQPQHF
TRBV4-2,.,TRBJ2-3,TRBD1,TGTGCCAGCAGCCAAGTTCAGGGGGCAAGCACAGATACGCAGTATTTT,CASSQVQGASTDTQYF
TRBV6-5,.,TRBJ1-2,.,TGTGCCAGCAGTGGACGGGAGAACTATGGCTACACCTTC,CASSGRENYGYTF
TRBV6-4,.,TRBJ2-1,TRBD2,TGTGCCAGCAGTGACTCGCCTAGCGGGGGGTACAATGAGCAGTTCTTC,CASSDSPSGGYNEQFF
TRBV15,.,TRBJ2-7,.,TGTGCCACCAGCAGAGATTTTTCTACAACCCACTACGAGCAGTACTTC,CATSRDFSTTHYEQYF
TRBV18,.,TRBJ2-1,TRBD2,TGTGCCAGCTCCTTGACTAGCGGGGGCGATGAGCAGTTCTTC,CASSLTSGGDEQFF
TRBV2,.,TRBJ2-3,.,TGTGCCAGCGGCGTTGGCGGGGGCACAGATACGCAGTATTTT,CASGVGGGTDTQYF
TRBV11-2,.,TRBJ1-2,.,TGTGCCAGCAGCTTAGAACAGGGTTCGGCTGGCTACACCTTC,CASSLEQGSAGYTF
TRBV9,.,TRBJ1-1,.,TGTGCCAGCAGCGTGGCTGGTCTCACTGAAGCTTTCTTT,CASSVAGLTEAFF
TRBV19,once,TRBJ1-2,TRBD1,TGTGCCAGTGGAGGACAGGGCTATGGCTACACCTTC,CASGGQGYGYTF
TRBV28,.,TRBJ1-2,.,TGTGCCAGCAGTTTAAAAGTAAACTATGGCTACACCTTC,CASSLKVNYGYTF
TRBV14,.,TRBJ1-1,.,TGTGCCACCGCGGGGGGGACTGAAGCTTTCTTT,CATAGGTEAFF
TRBV6-6,.,TRBJ1-1,.,TGTGCCAGCAGTTTGCCCCCCGGGACGGAGAACACTGAAGCTTTCTTT,CASSLPPGTENTEAFF
TRBV28,.,TRBJ1-5,.,TGTGCCAGCAGTTTTACGGGTTGGGGCCAGCCCCAGCATTTT,CASSFTGWGQPQHF
TRBV6-5,.,TRBJ1-2,TRBD1,TGTGCCAGCTGGGACAGGGGGCTATATGGCTACACCTTC,CASWDRGLYGYTF
TRBV9,once,TRBJ2-6,.,TGTGCCAGCAGGAGATTCGACAGTCACTCTGGGGCCAACGTCCTGACTTTC,CASRRFDSHSGANVLTF
TRBV4-1,.,TRBJ1-5,.,TGCGCCAGCAGCCAAGACCCCGGGAATCAGCCCCAGCATTTT,CASSQDPGNQPQHF
TRBV6-1,once,TRBJ1-2,.,TGTGCCAGCAGTGTTTCAGGGGCCTATGGCTACACCTTC,CASSVSGAYGYTF
TRBV7-2,once,TRBJ2-3,.,TGTGCCAGCAGCCCTTCTAATTACCTTTTAGCCGCCTACACAGATACGCAGTATTTT,CASSPSNYLLAAYTDTQYF